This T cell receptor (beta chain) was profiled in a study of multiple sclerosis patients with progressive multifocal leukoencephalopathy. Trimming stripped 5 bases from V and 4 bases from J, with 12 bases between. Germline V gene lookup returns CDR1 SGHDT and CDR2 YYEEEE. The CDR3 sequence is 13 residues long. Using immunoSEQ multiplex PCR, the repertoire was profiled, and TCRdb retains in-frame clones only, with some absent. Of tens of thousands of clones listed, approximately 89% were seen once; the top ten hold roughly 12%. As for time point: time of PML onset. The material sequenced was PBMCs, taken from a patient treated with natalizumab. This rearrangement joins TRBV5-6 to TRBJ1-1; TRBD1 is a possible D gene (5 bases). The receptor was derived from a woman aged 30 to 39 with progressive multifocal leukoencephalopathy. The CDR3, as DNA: TGTGCCAGCAGTCGGTCTGGGGCCACTGAAGCTTTCTTT. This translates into CASSRSGATEAFF. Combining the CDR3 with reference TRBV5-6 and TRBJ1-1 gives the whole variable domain DAGVTQSPTHLIKTRGQQVTLRCSPKSGHDTVSWYQQALGQGPQFIFQYYEEEERQRGNFPDRFSGHQFPNYSSELNVNALLLGDSALYLCASSRSGATEAFFGQGTRLTVV.